This T cell receptor (beta chain) was identified during a study of tumor and adjacent non-tumor tissue in lung cancer. Study-wide background: Some 4.2 million productive TCRbeta reads were obtained per sample on average. General study findings and limits: Shorter survival was associated with higher TCR diversity in tumors. Significantly higher TCR diversity was found in tumor than normal lung.

The library came from three nested PCR rounds adapted from ARM-PCR protocols. TCRdb redid the calling of the multiplex PCR reads with MiXCR, one entry per CDR3 protein. There are roughly 200,000 distinct CDR3 sequences in the sample; over 55% occur only once, and under 30% lies in the top ten. The template was RNA from unsorted bulk tissue. Newly diagnosed lung cancer patients had thoracic surgery in China, August–late 2014, without prior chemotherapy. CDR1 and CDR2 (germline): DFQATT, SNEGSKA (reference sequence). The CDR3 contains 16 residues. After removal of 3 bases from V and 2 bases from J, the junction contained 7 bases not matched to a gene. This clonotype was counted between two and nine times. Its antigen is currently unknown.

The rearrangement joins TRBV20-1 to TRBJ2-3; 11 nucleotides line up with TRBD2. The sequenced material came from lung tumor tissue. The sequence was collected from a man aged 60-69 years with non-small cell lung cancer. The CDR3 region has the DNA TGCAGTGCTAGTCCGACTAGCGGGGTGACCACAGATACGCAGTATTTT. Residues: CSASPTSGVTTDTQYF.